This T cell receptor beta chain was sequenced for a study of patients and donors after allogeneic stem cell transplantation. This clonotype showed up just a few times. V shed 1 base, J shed 3 bases, and the junction held 6 bases outside the gene matches. The CDR3 is 15 amino acids. The germline V gene has CDR1 LGHDT and CDR2 YNNKEL (reference sequence). MiXCR, run by TCRdb on the RT-PCR reads, gives a single entry per CDR3 protein. The repertoire holds fewer than 500,000 distinct CDR3 sequences, with 16% as singletons. The TCR was taken from a human donor who was either an allogeneic HSCT recipient or a stem cell or donor lymphocyte infusion donor (not recorded which). It is not recorded whose cells these are; they may come from a transplant donor. This chain uses TRBV3-1 with TRBJ2-7; TRBD2 agrees at 7 bases. The sequencing sample was made of blood, either unsorted or a sorted T cell fraction (not recorded which). CDR3 in amino acids: CASSQASSGRYEQYF. CDR3 bases: TGTGCCAGCAGCCAAGCGAGTAGCGGGCGCTACGAGCAGTACTTC.